The 30 T cell receptor beta chains below come from one sample, sequenced in a study of T cells in localized non-small cell lung cancer. Assay: immunoSEQ multiplex PCR; the TCRdb copy retains only in-frame clones and omits some. The sample consists of almost 30,000 clones, 88% of them appearing once. This material consisted of peripheral blood, taken before any cancer treatment. The receptors originated from a female donor aged 60 or older with stage III squamous cell lung carcinoma.

This clone was picked up one time. This chain uses TRBV20-1 with TRBJ1-3; D not resolved. Per the germline V gene, CDR1 is DFQATT and CDR2 is SNEGSKA (reference sequence). The CDR3 runs to 11 residues. CDR3 region: CSPSSGNTIYF. In nucleotides, the CDR3 is TGCAGCCCTTCCTCTGGAAACACCATATATTTT.

As for this clone: Sequence at one end of the junction differs from germline and may be a read error. The V and J genes are TRBV7-7 and TRBJ2-5; D not certain. CDR1 and CDR2 from the germline V gene are SSHAT and FNYEAQ (reference sequence). This CDR3 has 11 residues. The CDR3 loop reads CASRLTETQYF. The CDR3 coding sequence is TGTGCTAGCAGACTCACAGAGACCCAGTACTTC.

The chain joins TRBV10-3 to TRBJ2-6; TRBD1 aligns across 8 bases. CDR1 is ENHRY and CDR2 is SYGVKD in the germline V gene. V shed 6 bases and J 2 bases; nucleotides not matched to a gene: 0. The CDR3 totals 14 residues. CDR3 region: CAIRQGAGANVLTF. The CDR3 bases are TGTGCCATCAGACAGGGGGCTGGGGCCAACGTCCTGACTTTC.

In DNA, the CDR3 is TGTGCCAGCAGCGACAGGTATCCGGAATCACCCCTCCACTTT. Translated: CASSDRYPESPLHF. This chain uses TRBV6-1 with TRBJ1-6; D is possibly TRBD1 (6 bases). This CDR3 has 14 amino acids. The germline CDR1 and CDR2 sequences are MNHNS and SASEGT. The V end lost 6 bases, the J end lost 10 bases, and 16 bases lay between the germline ends.

This clone has a single count. The V and J genes are TRBV7-2 and TRBJ2-7; 11 positions agree with TRBD1. V trimming: 5 bases; J trimming: 0 bases; junction bases outside the gene matches: 6. Germline V CDR1 and CDR2: SGHTA, FQGNSA. The CDR3 is 16 residues long. The CDR3 bases are TGTGCCAGCAGCCTACTGGGGACAGGGGGCTCCTACGAGCAGTACTTC. Its protein is CASSLLGTGGSYEQYF.

V is TRBV7-8 and J is TRBJ2-7, with 8 bases matching TRBD1. Germline V gene lookup returns CDR1 SGHVS and CDR2 FQNEAQ. The CDR3 is 15 amino acids. J was trimmed by 4 bases and V by 4 bases; bases with no gene match: 9. CDR3 residues: CASSSRTGTFYEQYF. In DNA, the CDR3 is TGTGCCAGCAGCTCCCGGACAGGGACATTTTACGAGCAGTACTTC.

The chain combines TRBV29-1 with TRBJ1-4; TRBD1 matches 10 bases. This CDR3 comprises 13 residues. V shed 5 bases and J 7 bases; nucleotides not matched to a gene: 4. Per germline, CDR1 SQVTM and CDR2 ANQGSEA. The CDR3 protein is CSVCRDRGEKLFF. In DNA, the CDR3 is TGCAGCGTTTGCCGGGACAGGGGTGAAAAACTGTTTTTT.

This clone was recorded once. This chain connects TRBV27 to TRBJ2-3, with a possible D match to TRBD2 (7 bases). Germline lookup yields CDR1 MNHEY and CDR2 SMNVEV (reference sequence). The CDR3 is made up of 16 amino acids. V was clipped by 5 bases and J by 1 base, with 16 bases between them. CDR3 DNA sequence: TGTGCCAGCAGTCCACAACAGGGAGGGCGCACAGATACGCAGTATTTT. This gives the protein CASSPQQGGRTDTQYF.

The chain combines TRBV18 with TRBJ2-3, with 10 bases that match TRBD1. Germline trimming cut 3 bases from V and 1 base from J; bases unmatched to any gene: 7. The CDR3 is 17 residues long. Germline V CDR1 and CDR2: KGHSH, LQKENI. CDR3 DNA: TGTGCCAGCTCACCTACCGGGACAGGGGAAGGCACAGATACGCAGTATTTT. Translation: CASSPTGTGEGTDTQYF. Complete variable domain (other parts from reference TRBV18 and TRBJ2-3): NAGVMQNPRHLVRRRGQEARLRCSPMKGHSHVYWYRQLPEEGLKFMVYLQKENIIDESGMPKERFSAEFPKEGPSILRIQQVVRGDSAAYFCASSPTGTGEGTDTQYFGPGTRLTVL.

The rearrangement uses TRBV5-1 and TRBJ2-3, with unresolved D. The CDR3 sequence is 12 residues long. Deletions cut 4 bases from V and 0 bases from J, with 3 bases between. Germline CDR1 and CDR2: SGHRS and YFSETQ. The CDR3 bases are TGCGCCAGCAGCCACAGCACAGATACGCAGTATTTT. Translating it yields CASSHSTDTQYF.

The chain recombines TRBV15 with TRBJ1-6; D unclear. Germline lookup yields CDR1 LNHNV and CDR2 YYDKDF (reference sequence). V lost 3 bases and J lost 7, with 7 bases in between. This CDR3 spans 13 amino acids. CDR3 amino acids: CATSSRRNSPLHF. The CDR3 nucleotides read TGTGCCACCAGCAGCAGAAGGAATTCACCCCTCCACTTT.

This rearrangement joins TRBV18 to TRBJ1-2; TRBD1 matches at 7 bases. The CDR3 has 14 amino acids. The V and J ends lost 3 bases and 5 bases, in that order; junction bases with no gene match: 6. Germline V lookup: CDR1 KGHSH, CDR2 LQKENI. In DNA, the CDR3 is TGTGCCAGCTCACCTCGGACAGGCGATTATGGCTACACCTTC. Residues: CASSPRTGDYGYTF.

The gene calls are TRBV7-9 and TRBJ1-4; D ambiguous. Trimming removed 4 bases at V and 10 bases at J, with 7 bases between. This CDR3 has 11 residues. CDR1 SEHNR and CDR2 FQNEAQ come from the germline V gene (reference sequence). Here the CDR3 reads CASSSAGKLFF. The CDR3 coding sequence is TGTGCCAGCAGCTCCGCGGGAAAACTGTTTTTT.

V is TRBV28 and J is TRBJ2-3, with 12 nucleotides matching TRBD1. Germline assignment: CDR1 MDHEN and CDR2 SYDVKM. The CDR3 loop spans 15 amino acids. V lost 5 bases, J lost 7 bases, and 7 bases stayed unmatched. CDR3 in amino acids: CASSTPGQGAHTQYF. In nucleotides, the CDR3 is TGTGCCAGCAGTACGCCGGGACAGGGGGCCCATACGCAGTATTTT.

The chain joins TRBV9 to TRBJ2-3; TRBD2 might be the D (5 bases). Trimming removed 2 bases from V and 6 bases from J, with 13 bases in between. This CDR3 has 14 amino acids. Per the germline V gene, CDR1 is SGDLS and CDR2 is YYNGEE. CDR3 protein: CASSVYADSDTQYF. The CDR3 region has the DNA TGTGCCAGCAGCGTCTACGCGGACTCGGATACGCAGTATTTT.

This CDR3 reads CASSEREGLAKYF. The CDR3 nucleotides are TGTGCCAGCAGTGAAAGGGAGGGACTAGCGAAGTATTTT. The chain is built from TRBV2 and TRBJ2-3; 10 bases fit TRBD2. The CDR3 is 13 residues long. Germline assignment: CDR1 SNHLY and CDR2 FYNNEI. J was trimmed by 13 bases and V by 2 bases; bases with no gene match: 6.

The chain joins TRBV2 to TRBJ2-1, with TRBD1 identical over 11 bases. With 5 bases clipped from V and 14 bases from J, the junction kept 5 bases outside the gene matches. Germline CDR1 is SNHLY and CDR2 is FYNNEI. CDR3 size: 12 residues. This CDR3 is CASSYRDRGEFF. The CDR3 region has the DNA TGTGCCAGCAGTTACCGGGACAGGGGGGAGTTCTTC.

The sample holds one count of this clone. The genes are TRBV15 and TRBJ2-3; 9 bases fit TRBD1. This CDR3 is 12 amino acids long. Trimming took 9 bases from V and 5 from J; bases not matched to a gene: 3. Per germline, CDR1 LNHNV and CDR2 YYDKDF (reference sequence). CDR3 residues: CATRDREDTQYF. The DNA for the CDR3 is TGTGCCACACGGGACAGGGAAGATACGCAGTATTTT. The full variable domain, completed using reference TRBV15 and TRBJ2-3, is DAMVIQNPRYQVTQFGKPVTLSCSQTLNHNVMYWYQQKSSQAPKLLFHYYDKDFNNEADTPDNFQSRRPNTSFCFLDIRSPGLGDTAMYLCATRDREDTQYFGPGTRLTVL.

The V call is TRBV7-9, the J call TRBJ1-4, with D unclear. V dropped 4 bases and J dropped 8 bases, with 8 bases sitting between them. CDR3 length: 12 residues. The V gene's germline CDR1 is SEHNR and CDR2 FQNEAQ (reference sequence). The CDR3: CASSWTGEKLFF. The CDR3 coding sequence is TGTGCCAGCAGCTGGACCGGCGAAAAACTGTTTTTT.

The chain couples TRBV19 to TRBJ1-5; D is unresolved. The CDR3 contains 16 residues. V lost 1 base and J lost 2, with 12 bases in between. Germline values: CDR1 LNHDA, CDR2 SQIVND (reference sequence). The CDR3, as DNA: TGTGCCAGTAGTATAGTGGGCAAACCGGGCAATCAGCCCCAGCATTTT. Protein: CASSIVGKPGNQPQHF.

The chain employs TRBV2 and TRBJ2-3; D is unclear. The ends were cut back, 3 bases at V and 4 bases at J, with 8 bases in the middle. The germline gives CDR1 SNHLY, CDR2 FYNNEI. The CDR3 totals 13 residues. The CDR3 nucleotides are TGTGCCAGCAGTGATAAAGGCCCAGATACGCAGTATTTT. Amino acids: CASSDKGPDTQYF.

The chain is built from TRBV4-1 and TRBJ2-2; the match to TRBD2 covers 9 bases. V dropped 3 bases and J dropped 6; count of bases not matched to a gene: 11. Germline CDR1 reads MGHRA; CDR2 reads YSYEKL. The CDR3 has 17 residues. CDR3 amino acids: CASSHPPGLAGPGELFF. Written as DNA, the CDR3 is TGCGCCAGCAGCCATCCCCCGGGACTAGCAGGCCCCGGGGAGCTGTTTTTT.

V usage is TRBV28 and J usage is TRBJ1-5; a weak D match, TRBD1 (5 bases). This CDR3 is 18 amino acids long. The germline V and J ends were trimmed by 1 base and 5 bases, with 21 bases remaining between them. The germline CDR1 and CDR2 sequences are MDHEN and SYDVKM. CDR3 protein: CASSLSAGLGSTDQPQHF. CDR3 nucleotide sequence: TGTGCCAGCAGTTTATCTGCAGGGTTGGGATCTACGGATCAGCCCCAGCATTTT.

The gene calls are TRBV6-5 and TRBJ2-3; 7 bases fit TRBD2. Germline trimming cut 1 base from V and 1 base from J; bases unmatched to any gene: 2. This CDR3 is 15 amino acids long. Per germline, CDR1 MNHEY and CDR2 SVGAGI. In nucleotides, the CDR3 is TGTGCCAGCAGTTACTGGCTAGCGGGCACAGATACGCAGTATTTT. Translated, it gives CASSYWLAGTDTQYF.

The V call is TRBV18, the J call TRBJ1-3; 9 nucleotides align to TRBD1. CDR3 length: 15 amino acids. V dropped 6 bases and J dropped 4; count of bases not matched to a gene: 7. CDR1 and CDR2 (germline): KGHSH, LQKENI. CDR3 nucleotides: TGTGCCAGCTCGCCCACAGGGGGCTCAGGAAACACCATATATTTT. Protein: CASSPTGGSGNTIYF.

V gene TRBV28 combines with J gene TRBJ1-4, with D perhaps TRBD1 (5 bases). This CDR3 has 14 amino acids. CDR1 MDHEN and CDR2 SYDVKM come from the germline V gene. The ends were cut back, 9 bases at V and 5 bases at J, with 16 bases in the middle. The CDR3 here is CASRGRPGNEKLFF. The CDR3 coding sequence is TGTGCCAGTCGGGGACGTCCGGGAAATGAAAAACTGTTTTTT.

V gene TRBV29-1 combines with J gene TRBJ1-3; D uncertain. The CDR3 covers 11 residues. Trimming stripped 4 bases from V and 4 bases from J, with 5 bases between. CDR1 and CDR2 from the germline V gene are SQVTM and ANQGSEA. Here the CDR3 reads CSVGTGNTIYF. CDR3 in DNA: TGCAGCGTTGGAACAGGAAACACCATATATTTT. The entire variable domain, with the rest obtained from reference TRBV29-1 and TRBJ1-3, is as follows: SAVISQKPSRDICQRGTSLTIQCQVDSQVTMMFWYRQQPGQSLTLIATANQGSEATYESGFVIDKFPISRPNLTFSTLTVSNMSPEDSSIYLCSVGTGNTIYFGEGSWLTVV.

The chain carries TRBV9 and TRBJ2-7; possible D gene TRBD2, 5 bases. Germline values: CDR1 SGDLS, CDR2 YYNGEE. The V gene lost 4 bases and the J gene lost 6 bases, with 8 bases spanning the gap. The CDR3 totals 11 residues. The CDR3 nucleotides are TGTGCCAGCAGCTCCCGGGGCGAGCAGTACTTC. As protein: CASSSRGEQYF.

The rearrangement links TRBV20-1 to TRBJ2-3, with D perhaps matching TRBD1 or TRBD2 (5 bases each). V was pared by 5 bases and J by 14 bases, with 14 bases between. This CDR3 has 10 amino acids. Germline V gives CDR1 DFQATT, CDR2 SNEGSKA (reference sequence). CDR3 coding DNA: TGCAGTGCTCCGGGACCCCCGCCGTATTTT. Its protein is CSAPGPPPYF.

This chain links TRBV27 with TRBJ2-3; 9 nucleotides match TRBD2. The V segment lost 1 base and the J segment 0 bases; nucleotides outside the gene matches: 5. The CDR3 length is 17 residues. CDR1 and CDR2 (germline): MNHEY, SMNVEV (reference sequence). CDR3 residues: CASSLYGGGASTDTQYF. The DNA of the CDR3 is TGTGCCAGCAGTTTATACGGCGGGGGGGCGAGCACAGATACGCAGTATTTT.